The 8 T cell receptor beta chains in this list originate from one sample, sequenced in a study of vaccination effects on CD4 cells after COVID-19. Their antigens remain unidentified. Clones were sequenced by immunoSEQ multiplex PCR, and TCRdb holds only the in-frame ones, with some missing. This table holds around 22,000 clones, approximately 79% found once. With the ViraFEST assay, the study expanded antigen-specific CD4+ T cells using viral peptide pools, then sequenced them. Following an approximately ten-day culture, CD4+ T cells were purified. BNT162b2 vaccine or mRNA-1273 vaccine was given to participants in two doses. The specimen comprised CD4+ T cells from PBMCs cultured with HCoV-229E spike peptides, sampled after COVID-19 vaccination. The receptors were gathered from a human donor who received a COVID-19 vaccine.

The chain is built from TRBV3-1 (or the pseudogene TRBV3-2) and TRBJ2-7; 13 bases agree with TRBD2. The germline V gene has CDR1 LGHDT and CDR2 YNNKEL (reference sequence). The CDR3 loop spans 15 amino acids. V shed 2 bases, J shed 3 bases, and the junction held 1 base outside the gene matches. CDR3 DNA: TGTGCCAGCAGCCAAACTAGCGGGGGGGACTACGAGCAGTACTTC. The encoded protein is CASSQTSGGDYEQYF.

Here the CDR3 DNA reads TGCGCCAGCAGCTTGGGGGGGGGAACGGAGCAGTACTTC. Translated, it gives CASSLGGGTEQYF. The rearrangement joins TRBV5-1 to TRBJ2-7; 7 bases agree with TRBD2. This CDR3 has 13 residues. Germline trimming cut 0 bases from V and 7 bases from J; bases unmatched to any gene: 4. Germline V gene data show CDR1 as SGHRS and CDR2 as YFSETQ.

CDR3: CASSLRGAGSGELFF. CDR3 nucleotide sequence: TGTGCCAGCAGCCTTAGGGGGGCCGGATCGGGGGAGCTGTTTTTT. The chain recombines TRBV7-2 with TRBJ2-2; either TRBD1 or TRBD2 may supply D (6 bases each). Deletions cut 5 bases from V and 8 bases from J, with 18 bases between. The CDR3 is 15 amino acids. Germline V gene data show CDR1 as SGHTA and CDR2 as FQGNSA.

The rearrangement joins TRBV5-1 to TRBJ1-4; D might be TRBD1 (6 bases). This CDR3 is 15 amino acids long. V was pared by 5 bases and J by 2 bases, with 13 bases between. From germline, CDR1 is SGHRS and CDR2 YFSETQ. The CDR3: CASREQGITNEKLFF. In nucleotides, the CDR3 is TGCGCCAGCAGGGAGCAGGGGATCACTAATGAAAAACTGTTTTTT.

This chain joins TRBV21-1 and TRBJ2-4; TRBD2 is taken as the D call from the table, unchecked against the DNA. TRBV21-1 is noted as a pseudogene. This CDR3 comprises 16 residues. The CDR3 DNA reads TGTGCCAGCAGCGAAACTAGCCTGAAAGCCAAAAACATTCAGTACTTC. Translation: CASSETSLKAKNIQYF.

The chain recombines TRBV18 with TRBJ1-2, with D possibly being TRBD1 (6 bases). Germline loops: CDR1 KGHSH, CDR2 LQKENI. Trimming left V 2 bases short and J 5 bases short, with 12 bases between. The CDR3 sequence is 14 residues long. For the CDR3, the DNA is TGTGCCAGCTCACCATTGCCAGGGGAGTATGGCTACACCTTC. This sequence encodes CASSPLPGEYGYTF. Based on the CDR3 plus reference TRBV18 and TRBJ1-2, the full variable domain is NAGVMQNPRHLVRRRGQEARLRCSPMKGHSHVYWYRQLPEEGLKFMVYLQKENIIDESGMPKERFSAEFPKEGPSILRIQQVVRGDSAAYFCASSPLPGEYGYTFGSGTRLTVV.

This clone was observed once. The chain combines TRBV19 with TRBJ1-5, with TRBD1 identical over 8 bases. The CDR3 contains 13 residues. Germline lookup yields CDR1 LNHDA and CDR2 SQIVND (reference sequence). After removal of 5 bases from V and 4 bases from J, the junction contained 1 base not matched to a gene. In nucleotides, the CDR3 is TGTGCCAGTAGTCAGGGGGCGAATCAGCCCCAGCATTTT. It encodes CASSQGANQPQHF.

The chain carries TRBV19 and TRBJ1-6; D remains ambiguous. Trimming cost V 6 bases and J 10 bases, with 16 bases left between them. The CDR3 loop spans 14 amino acids. Germline V gives CDR1 LNHDA, CDR2 SQIVND (reference sequence). CDR3: CASRASGRLSPLHF. CDR3 nucleotide sequence: TGTGCCAGTAGGGCCTCCGGACGGCTATCACCCCTCCACTTT.